This T cell receptor (beta chain) was recorded in a study of T cell repertoires in cytomegalovirus infection. Across the study: The authors relied on CMV epitopes, both recently identified HLA-C-restricted and well-studied HLA-B-restricted.

TCRdb redid the calling of the reads with MiXCR, one entry per CDR3 protein. Of about 830,000 distinct CDR3 sequences in the sample, 32% were seen once. Broader study findings: CMV-specific HLA-C-restricted TCR beta clonotypes dominated the ex vivo response.

Notes on this clonotype: The antigen is not known.

Germline V gene sequence: CDR1 SGHTA, CDR2 FQGTGA. CDR3 length equals 17 residues. After removal of 4 bases from V and 3 bases from J, the junction contained 9 bases not matched to a gene. The sample in question was cultured CD8+ T cells from PBMCs, obtained from culture after CMV antigen stimulation. J is TRBJ2-2 and V is TRBV7-3; 9 positions agree with TRBD1. This TCR was sampled from a human donor in good health (CMV status not recorded). Some clones in this sample may be carry-over from other donors' samples. The DNA of the CDR3 is TGTGCCAGCAGCTCGATACAGGGGGCTAAGGACACCGGGGAGCTGTTTTTT. Translated: CASSSIQGAKDTGELFF.